This T cell receptor (beta chain) was captured in a study of cytomegalovirus exposure and HLA in healthy donors. PCR employed 60 Vbeta and 13 Jbeta primers. Some clones are missing from TCRdb's copy, which holds only in-frame ones; the method was immunoSEQ multiplex PCR. The table shows 64,000 or so clones, with roughly 87% occurring only once. This clone has just one count. V lost 4 bases and J lost 1, with 8 bases in between. The germline CDR1 and CDR2 sequences are SNHLY and FYNNEI. This CDR3 has 14 residues. The chain recombines TRBV2 with TRBJ1-5; D is uncertain. Sequenced sample: PBMCs. This clonotype originated in a female donor in good health and CMV-seronegative. The CDR3 region is CASSGGVSNQPQHF. CDR3 nucleotides: TGTGCCAGCAGTGGCGGGGTAAGCAATCAGCCCCAGCATTTT.